Below, one T cell receptor (beta chain) is given with its context. Trimming pared 3 bases from V and 0 bases from J, leaving 10 bases between. CDR1 SQVTM and CDR2 ANQGSEA come from the germline V gene. The CDR3 consists of 14 residues. Seattle's cohort entered during active infection and was followed longitudinally. The source of the sample is a study of blood T cell repertoires in COVID-19. The overall study: Donors in the United States, Italy and Spain gave samples during acute or convalescent COVID-19. Sources were T cells, B-cell-depleted T cells, or PBMCs; the material itself was cDNA or gDNA.

In the original workflow: The assay estimated nucleated cells by amplifying reference gene primers. TCRdb's table, derived via immunoSEQ multiplex PCR, lists solely in-frame clones and lacks some. V, J and clone size are taken as reported in that table, and D and trimming were inferred from the DNA itself. The sample has roughly 240,000 clones, approximately 85% seen once. The chain has TRBV29-1 and TRBJ2-3; D is ambiguous. The sample taken for sequencing was peripheral blood. This sequence was found in a man aged 50 to 60 with COVID-19, enrolled during active disease. The CDR3 DNA is TGCAGCGTTGAGTTGGGCAGGAGCACAGATACGCAGTATTTT. Translated, it gives CSVELGRSTDTQYF.